One sample yielded the 15 T cell receptor beta chains listed below, sequenced in a study of T cell repertoires in cytomegalovirus infection. TCRdb itself ran the reads through MiXCR, one entry per CDR3 protein. The sample holds hundreds of thousands of distinct CDR3 sequences, about 8.8% seen once. The specimen sequenced was PBMCs. Receptors originate from a human donor in good health (CMV status not recorded). Some clones in this sample may be carry-over from other donors' samples.

This clonotype was seen many times. The chain is built from TRBV20-1 and TRBJ1-5, with a possible D match to TRBD1 (6 bases). The CDR3 is made up of 13 amino acids. V shed 5 bases and J shed 4 bases, with 12 bases lying between them. Germline CDR1 reads DFQATT; CDR2 reads SNEGSKA (reference sequence). The CDR3 reads CSASGDLNQPQHF. CDR3 bases: TGCAGTGCTTCAGGGGACCTGAATCAGCCCCAGCATTTT.

This clonotype was picked up many times. CDR3 in DNA: TGTGCCAGCAGTTACTCCGCGAATCAGCCCCAGCATTTT. Protein product: CASSYSANQPQHF. The chain is built from TRBV6-5 and TRBJ1-5, with no clear D. Germline V gives CDR1 MNHEY, CDR2 SVGAGI. The CDR3 covers 13 residues. The V end was cut by 0 bases, the J end by 4 bases, with 4 bases between.

DNA for the CDR3: TGTGCCACCAGCTTCAGGGCGCGCCCGGAGACCCAGTACTTC. As protein: CATSFRARPETQYF. The chain joins TRBV15 to TRBJ2-5; D perhaps matches TRBD1 (5 bases). V was trimmed by 5 bases and J by 5 bases, leaving 15 bases between them. This CDR3 contains 14 residues. The germline V gene has CDR1 LNHNV and CDR2 YYDKDF (reference sequence). Full variable domain (missing parts from reference TRBV15 and TRBJ2-5): DAMVIQNPRYQVTQFGKPVTLSCSQTLNHNVMYWYQQKSSQAPKLLFHYYDKDFNNEADTPDNFQSRRPNTSFCFLDIRSPGLGDTAMYLCATSFRARPETQYFGPGTRLLVL.

Ten or more counts support this clonotype. The V call is TRBV25-1, the J call TRBJ1-2; 7 positions agree with TRBD1. CDR1 is MGHDK, CDR2 SYGVNS, per germline. This CDR3 spans 11 amino acids. The junction had 2 bases not matched to a gene; V was cut back by 7 bases and J by 6 bases. CDR3 coding DNA: TGTGCCAGCACCACAGGGGATGGCTACACCTTC. Encoded protein: CASTTGDGYTF.

This clonotype was counted between two and nine times. The CDR3: CSANLGRYSETQYF. CDR3 sequence (DNA): TGCAGCGCCAACTTGGGACGGTACTCAGAGACCCAGTACTTC. The chain is built from TRBV29-1 and TRBJ2-5; TRBD1 or TRBD2 may be the D gene (5 bases each). CDR1 and CDR2 from the germline V gene are SQVTM and ANQGSEA. Trimming shortened V by 7 bases and J by 4 bases, and 19 bases separated the two germline ends. This CDR3 is 14 amino acids long.

This sequence joins TRBV5-4 and TRBJ2-5; 9 positions match TRBD1. There are 15 residues in the CDR3. Looked up from germline, CDR1 is SGHNT and CDR2 is YYREEE (reference sequence). V lost 3 bases, J lost 4 bases, and 7 bases stayed unmatched. As DNA, the CDR3 is TGTGCCAGCAGCTGGACAGGGGCACGGGGAGAGACCCAGTACTTC. Translation gives CASSWTGARGETQYF.

Only a few counts were recorded for this clonotype. The CDR3 coding sequence is TGCAGTGCCGAAGACAGTGAAAAACTGTTTTTT. This sequence encodes CSAEDSEKLFF. The chain is built from TRBV20-1 and TRBJ1-4; a weak D match, TRBD1 (5 bases). The CDR3 runs 11 residues. V was shortened by 6 bases and J by 7 bases, with 9 bases between the two germline ends. Per germline, CDR1 DFQATT and CDR2 SNEGSKA (reference sequence).

V usage is TRBV20-1 and J usage is TRBJ1-1, with 9 bases identical to TRBD1. CDR1 DFQATT and CDR2 SNEGSKA come from the germline V gene (reference sequence). Trimming at V came to 3 bases and at J to 4 bases, leaving 15 bases not matched to a gene. This CDR3 is 17 amino acids long. Written as DNA, the CDR3 is TGCAGTGCTAGTTCCGGGACAGGGATAATTGGTAGCACTGAAGCTTTCTTT. Amino acids: CSASSGTGIIGSTEAFF.

The genes are TRBV5-6 and TRBJ1-5; D is perhaps TRBD1 (5 bases). The length of the CDR3 is 14 residues. V lost 1 base, J lost 5 bases, and 10 bases lay in between. Germline-derived CDR1 and CDR2 are SGHDT and YYEEEE. CDR3 protein: CASSLFPGYQPQHF. CDR3 DNA: TGTGCCAGCAGCTTGTTTCCAGGGTATCAGCCCCAGCATTTT.

Many counts were recorded for this clonotype. The gene calls are TRBV6-6 and TRBJ2-1, with D unclear. The germline V and J ends were trimmed by 0 bases and 4 bases, with 16 bases remaining between them. Germline CDR1 reads MNHNY; CDR2 reads SVGAGI (reference sequence). There are 17 residues in the CDR3. CDR3 region: CASSYSDPLGIYNEQFF. The CDR3 nucleotides are TGTGCCAGCAGTTACTCGGATCCTTTGGGGATTTACAATGAGCAGTTCTTC.

This clonotype was detected a few times. The chain has TRBV11-3 and TRBJ2-2; 7 bases agree with TRBD2. The germline CDR1 and CDR2 sequences are SGHNT and YENEEA. V lost 5 bases and J lost 0; bases outside the gene matches: 3. The CDR3 length is 15 residues. In nucleotides, the CDR3 is TGTGCCAGCAGCCAGGCGGGAGCGAACACCGGGGAGCTGTTTTTT. Translation gives CASSQAGANTGELFF.

This clonotype was seen repeatedly, ten times or more. The rearrangement links TRBV19 to TRBJ2-1; 11 nucleotides match TRBD2. Germline assignment: CDR1 LNHDA and CDR2 SQIVND (reference sequence). J gave up 5 bases and V 6 bases, and 6 bases lay outside the gene matches. The CDR3 has 15 residues. CDR3 bases: TGTGCCAGTAGCTTTAGCGGGGGGGCGCACAATGAGCAGTTCTTC. This translates into CASSFSGGAHNEQFF.

This clonotype was observed a handful of times. The V call is TRBV2, the J call TRBJ2-5, with D possibly being TRBD2 (7 bases). CDR1 SNHLY and CDR2 FYNNEI come from the germline V gene. This CDR3 is built from 14 residues. V lost 8 bases, J lost 4 bases, and 17 bases lay in between. CDR3 protein: CASQRGAPGETQYF. The CDR3 bases are TGTGCCAGCCAACGGGGGGCGCCGGGAGAGACCCAGTACTTC.

This clonotype showed up many times. The rearrangement joins TRBV20-1 to TRBJ1-4; D is perhaps TRBD1 (6 bases). The ends were cut back, 6 bases at V and 7 bases at J, with 15 bases in the middle. CDR1 is DFQATT and CDR2 is SNEGSKA in the germline V gene (reference sequence). There are 13 residues in the CDR3. The CDR3 loop reads CSAPSRGGEKLFF. In DNA, the CDR3 is TGCAGTGCCCCTTCAAGGGGGGGTGAAAAACTGTTTTTT.

The sample holds many counts of this clonotype. This chain links TRBV5-5 with TRBJ2-1; 8 bases are shared with TRBD1. Germline CDR1 is SGHKS and CDR2 is YYEKEE (reference sequence). Trimming took 1 base from V and 3 from J; bases not matched to a gene: 3. The CDR3 runs 15 residues. CDR3 loop: CASSLYGQGYNEQFF. CDR3 nucleotides: TGTGCCAGCAGCTTGTACGGACAGGGCTACAATGAGCAGTTCTTC.